Below, 23 T cell receptor beta chains from the same sample are listed, as sequenced in a study of blood T cell repertoires in COVID-19 (dated by TCRdb to about 2020). Library creation used the immunoSEQ multiplex PCR assay. TCRdb stores this immuneACCESS table with in-frame sequences only. Part of the clones is absent; in the studies checked, under half of the shortfall reflects unresolved V genes, and no reason is known for the rest. This sample is represented by about 390,000 clones; roughly 89% of them were singletons. About a tenth of the sample belongs to the ten largest clones. The sequenced sample was PBMCs or T cells enriched from blood (not recorded which). The origin of the receptors is a woman in her forties or fifties who had recovered from COVID-19.

The CDR3 DNA reads as TGTGCCACCGCGGGGGGTACGGGCAATCAGCCCCAGCATTTT. Translating gives CATAGGTGNQPQHF. The chain employs TRBV28 and TRBJ1-5; D possibly corresponds to TRBD1 (5 bases). Germline lookup yields CDR1 MDHEN and CDR2 SYDVKM. The V gene lost 10 bases and the J gene lost 2 bases, with 15 bases spanning the gap. This CDR3 is 14 amino acids long.

V usage is TRBV9 and J usage is TRBJ1-1; 8 positions agree with TRBD1. This CDR3 is built from 18 residues. The V and J ends lost 0 bases and 7 bases, in that order; junction bases with no gene match: 17. Germline CDR1 and CDR2: SGDLS and YYNGEE. The CDR3, as DNA: TGTGCCAGCAGCGTAGCAGGGGGCGAAGGCCTTTTACTAAGTGAAGCTTTCTTT. Its protein product is CASSVAGGEGLLLSEAFF.

The chain has TRBV2 and TRBJ1-5; maybe TRBD1 (5 bases). V gave up 5 bases and J gave up 6 bases, with 11 bases separating them. The CDR3 is 13 amino acids. The germline CDR1 and CDR2 sequences are SNHLY and FYNNEI. Here the CDR3 reads CASSIEGAQPQHF. DNA of the CDR3: TGTGCCAGCAGTATAGAAGGGGCTCAGCCCCAGCATTTT. The full variable domain, in which reference TRBV2 and TRBJ1-5 provide the parts outside the CDR3, is EPEVTQTPSHQVTQMGQEVILRCVPISNHLYFYWYRQILGQKVEFLVSFYNNEISEKSEIFDDQFSVERPDGSNFTLKIRSTKLEDSAMYFCASSIEGAQPQHFGDGTRLSIL.

The sample holds one count of this clone. The V gene is TRBV30, the J gene TRBJ1-2; perhaps TRBD1 as D (5 bases). The length of the CDR3 is 15 residues. CDR1 is GTSNPN and CDR2 is SVGIG in the germline V gene (reference sequence). Trimming removed 1 base from V and 4 bases from J, with 16 bases in between. The CDR3 loop reads CAWSAGRGEGYGYTF. The CDR3 bases are TGTGCCTGGAGTGCGGGGCGGGGAGAGGGCTATGGCTACACCTTC.

This chain joins TRBV5-8 and TRBJ2-5; D might be TRBD2 (5 bases). Germline CDR1 SGHTS, CDR2 YDEGEE. The V end was cut by 4 bases, the J end by 0 bases, with 10 bases between. The CDR3 is made up of 14 amino acids. The chain's CDR3 is CASSPGLYQETQYF. CDR3 in DNA: TGTGCCAGCAGCCCGGGATTGTACCAAGAGACCCAGTACTTC.

This rearrangement joins TRBV29-1 to TRBJ1-1, with D maybe TRBD1 (6 bases). Germline V CDR1 and CDR2: SQVTM, ANQGSEA. The CDR3 is 12 residues long. V lost 7 bases and J 10 bases, leaving 19 bases between the germline ends. CDR3 residues: CSDIGLSRGAFF. CDR3 DNA sequence: TGCAGCGACATCGGGCTGTCCAGGGGAGCTTTCTTT. Full variable domain (rest looked up from reference TRBV29-1 and TRBJ1-1): SAVISQKPSRDICQRGTSLTIQCQVDSQVTMMFWYRQQPGQSLTLIATANQGSEATYESGFVIDKFPISRPNLTFSTLTVSNMSPEDSSIYLCSDIGLSRGAFFGQGTRLTVV.

A note on this clone: Compared with germline, one end of the junction differs, possibly owing to a read error. This chain links TRBV2 with TRBJ2-4, with 10 bases that match TRBD1. CDR1 and CDR2 from the germline V gene are SNHLY and FYNNEI. CDR3 size: 11 residues. CDR3 region: CASRRQGAILF. In DNA form, the CDR3 reads TGTGCCAGCAGGAGACAGGGGGCGATTTTGTTC.

The chain has TRBV2 and TRBJ1-6, with 7 bases lining up with TRBD1. Trimming removed 6 bases from V and 8 bases from J; junction bases left unmatched: 7. CDR1 is SNHLY, CDR2 FYNNEI, per germline. The CDR3 consists of 14 residues. The CDR3 sequence: CASRNDRVDSPLHF. CDR3 nucleotides: TGTGCCAGCAGGAACGACAGGGTTGATTCACCCCTCCACTTT.

The J gene is TRBJ2-3, the V gene TRBV5-5, with no clear D. The V gene lost 4 bases and the J gene lost 2 bases, with 20 bases spanning the gap. The CDR3 has 17 amino acids. CDR1 is SGHKS, CDR2 YYEKEE, per germline (reference sequence). CDR3 in amino acids: CASSLLPPPTSTDTQYF. The DNA for the CDR3 is TGTGCCAGCAGCCTATTGCCACCCCCAACTTCCACAGATACGCAGTATTTT.

This rearrangement joins TRBV28 to TRBJ1-1; D is unresolved. V lost 7 bases to trimming and J lost 1 base, with 16 bases between them. There are 15 residues in the CDR3. Germline assignment: CDR1 MDHEN and CDR2 SYDVKM. The chain's CDR3 is CASTLEVGANTEAFF. The CDR3, as DNA: TGTGCCAGCACCTTAGAGGTGGGAGCGAACACTGAAGCTTTCTTT.

The V call is TRBV4-1, the J call TRBJ2-5; 7 positions agree with TRBD1. V dropped 3 bases and J dropped 9; count of bases not matched to a gene: 16. Germline CDR1 MGHRA, CDR2 YSYEKL. The CDR3 contains 16 residues. In DNA form, the CDR3 reads TGCGCCAGCAGCCAGCCAGGGGATCGGACAGGATTGTCCCAGTACTTC. Its translation is CASSQPGDRTGLSQYF.

This clone has only one observation. The CDR3 DNA is TGTGCCAGCAGTTTACCACAGGGAAATCAGCCCCAGCATTTT. Its translation: CASSLPQGNQPQHF. The V call is TRBV6-9, the J call TRBJ1-5, with D possibly matching TRBD1 (6 bases). Germline CDR1 reads MNHGY; CDR2 reads SVAAGI. The CDR3 is 14 amino acids. V was clipped by 4 bases and J by 4 bases, with 11 bases between them.

In this sample, this clone turned up once. The chain uses TRBV7-9 and TRBJ1-2; the match to TRBD1 covers 7 bases. The J segment lost 5 bases and the V segment lost 5 bases, leaving 11 bases of the junction unmatched. Germline lookup yields CDR1 SEHNR and CDR2 FQNEAQ (reference sequence). The CDR3 totals 15 residues. The CDR3 bases are TGTGCCAGCAGCCTCGGACAGGACTCCCAATATGGCTACACCTTC. This codes for CASSLGQDSQYGYTF.

This sequence joins TRBV14 and TRBJ1-1, with 7 bases identical to TRBD1. CDR3 length equals 15 residues. V lost 4 bases and J lost 5; bases outside the gene matches: 10. In germline, CDR1 is SGHDN, CDR2 FVKESK. This CDR3 is CASSLGRGLRTEAFF. The CDR3 DNA sequence: TGTGCCAGCAGCCTTGGAAGGGGGCTGAGAACTGAAGCTTTCTTT.

The CDR3 loop reads CASSQRLTVPEAFF. The DNA for the CDR3 is TGTGCCAGCAGCCAAAGATTAACGGTCCCTGAAGCTTTCTTT. The chain employs TRBV14 and TRBJ1-1; D call uncertain. The length of the CDR3 is 14 residues. The germline V gene encodes CDR1 SGHDN and CDR2 FVKESK. The V end lost 2 bases, the J end lost 6 bases, and 13 bases lay between the germline ends.

This sequence joins TRBV5-6 and TRBJ2-3; 7 positions agree with TRBD2. Germline values: CDR1 SGHDT, CDR2 YYEEEE. The CDR3 is 16 residues long. Trimming took 3 bases from V and 6 from J; bases not matched to a gene: 13. CDR3 DNA: TGTGCCAGCAGCTGGGCCCCCCAGCGGGGCTGGGATACGCAGTATTTT. Amino acids: CASSWAPQRGWDTQYF.

The chain links TRBV12-3 or TRBV12-4 to TRBJ1-1; D is possibly TRBD1 (5 bases). The CDR3 runs to 13 residues. V was shortened by 7 bases and J by 4 bases, with 13 bases between the two germline ends. The CDR3 sequence: CASTFGGGTEAFF. CDR3 sequence (DNA): TGTGCCAGCACCTTCGGGGGTGGCACTGAAGCTTTCTTT.

The chain links TRBV11-2 to TRBJ2-7; D gene uncertain. The CDR3 contains 16 residues. Germline V gene sequence: CDR1 SGHAT, CDR2 FQNNGV. V was cut by 1 base and J by 2 bases, with 15 bases left in between. CDR3 loop: CASSLGPTPNTYEQYF. CDR3 in DNA: TGTGCCAGCAGCTTAGGCCCCACCCCTAATACCTACGAGCAGTACTTC.

CDR3 residues: CASSLDRGLALLNEQFF. For the CDR3, the DNA is TGTGCCAGCAGCTTAGATCGGGGACTAGCCCTTTTGAATGAGCAGTTCTTC. This chain uses TRBV11-2 with TRBJ2-1; 9 bases agree with TRBD2. Looked up from germline, CDR1 is SGHAT and CDR2 is FQNNGV. This CDR3 has 17 amino acids. V lost 0 bases, J lost 7 bases, and 10 bases stayed unmatched.

The V and J genes are TRBV5-1 and TRBJ2-7; TRBD1 matches at 9 bases. The CDR3 consists of 14 residues. From germline, CDR1 is SGHRS and CDR2 YFSETQ. The junction had 2 bases not matched to a gene; V was cut back by 4 bases and J by 0 bases. CDR3 DNA: TGCGCCAGCAGCGGGGGACAGGGCTCCTACGAGCAGTACTTC. Encoded protein: CASSGGQGSYEQYF.

CDR3 in DNA: TGTGCCAGCCAATCCGGGACAGGCGGTTCACCCCTCCACTTT. Amino acids: CASQSGTGGSPLHF. The chain links TRBV28 to TRBJ1-6; 8 bases map to TRBD1. V shed 8 bases and J 9 bases; nucleotides not matched to a gene: 9. Germline lookup yields CDR1 MDHEN and CDR2 SYDVKM. This CDR3 has 14 amino acids.

The chain is built from TRBV30 and TRBJ2-2; the D gene is possibly TRBD1 (6 bases). Between the trimmed V and J ends, which lost 2 bases and 3 bases, there was a span of 10 bases. The CDR3 spans 14 residues. Germline loops: CDR1 GTSNPN, CDR2 SVGIG (reference sequence). The CDR3 region has the DNA TGTGCCTGGAGTAGACAGGTTTACACCGGGGAGCTGTTTTTT. It encodes CAWSRQVYTGELFF. Complete variable domain (other parts from reference TRBV30 and TRBJ2-2): SQTIHQWPATLVQPVGSPLSLECTVEGTSNPNLYWYRQAAGRGLQLLFYSVGIGQISSEVPQNLSASRPQDRQFILSSKKLLLSDSGFYLCAWSRQVYTGELFFGEGSRLTVL.

This clone appeared once. The genes are TRBV19 and TRBJ1-1; D perhaps matches TRBD1 (6 bases). The CDR3 consists of 14 residues. The germline CDR1 and CDR2 sequences are LNHDA and SQIVND (reference sequence). Trimming left V 4 bases short and J 4 bases short, with 13 bases between. In nucleotides, the CDR3 is TGTGCCAGTAGTACTTTTACGACAGGCACTGAAGCTTTCTTT. It encodes CASSTFTTGTEAFF. Variable domain in full (rest from reference TRBV19 and TRBJ1-1): DGGITQSPKYLFRKEGQNVTLSCEQNLNHDAMYWYRQDPGQGLRLIYYSQIVNDFQKGDIAEGYSVSREKKESFPLTVTSAQKNPTAFYLCASSTFTTGTEAFFGQGTRLTVV.